Below, 13 T cell receptor beta chains from the same sample are listed, as sequenced in a study of blood T cell repertoires in COVID-19. TCRdb's copy holds only in-frame clones and misses some; the assay was immunoSEQ multiplex PCR. The sample includes around 42,000 clones, around 87% of them seen just once. The sequencing input was peripheral blood. These receptors were obtained from a middle-aged man with active COVID-19.

This clone turned up a few times. The gene calls are TRBV19 and TRBJ2-7; 7 nucleotides line up with TRBD1. The CDR3 runs 15 residues. CDR1 is LNHDA, CDR2 SQIVND, per germline (reference sequence). Trimming removed 5 bases from V and 4 bases from J; junction bases left unmatched: 11. The CDR3 sequence: CASSPWDSLRYEQYF. The CDR3 coding sequence is TGTGCCAGTAGTCCATGGGACAGTCTCCGTTACGAGCAGTACTTC.

Notes on this clone: A junction boundary mismatches the germline segment, possibly from a read error. The chain couples TRBV7-7 to TRBJ2-3, with 7 bases aligning to TRBD1. The V gene's germline CDR1 is SSHAT and CDR2 FNYEAQ (reference sequence). The CDR3 consists of 15 residues. For the CDR3, the DNA is TGTGCTAGCAGCATGGGACAGTCCCGAGTAGATACGCAGTATTTT. Translated: CASSMGQSRVDTQYF. Complete variable domain (other parts from reference TRBV7-7 and TRBJ2-3): GAGVSQSPRYKVTKRGQDVTLRCDPISSHATLYWYQQALGQGPEFLTYFNYEAQPDKSGLPSDRFSAERPEGSISTLTIQRTEQRDSAMYRCASSMGQSRVDTQYFGPGTRLTVL.

The J gene is TRBJ2-5, the V gene TRBV18; unclear D gene. With 0 bases removed from V and 1 base from J, the gap between germline ends came to 6 bases. The V gene's germline CDR1 is KGHSH and CDR2 LQKENI. This CDR3 comprises 14 residues. The CDR3 nucleotides read TGTGCCAGCTCACCACCCTTCGGCCAAGAGACCCAGTACTTC. Protein product: CASSPPFGQETQYF.

The chain is built from TRBV27 and TRBJ1-2; D might be TRBD1 (5 bases). The CDR3 covers 17 residues. Germline V lookup: CDR1 MNHEY, CDR2 SMNVEV (reference sequence). Trimming stripped 2 bases from V and 3 bases from J, with 19 bases between. This CDR3 reads CASSLKSGLNYYYGYTF. CDR3 coding DNA: TGTGCCAGCAGTTTAAAATCAGGGCTAAACTATTACTATGGCTACACCTTC.

This rearrangement joins TRBV7-6 to TRBJ1-5; maybe TRBD1 (5 bases). CDR3 length: 16 amino acids. Germline CDR1 is SGHVS and CDR2 is FNYEAQ. The ends were cut back, 0 bases at V and 0 bases at J, with 9 bases in the middle. The CDR3 region has the DNA TGTGCCAGCAGCTTAGCGGGGCAGGATAGCAATCAGCCCCAGCATTTT. Its protein is CASSLAGQDSNQPQHF.

J is TRBJ2-5 and V is TRBV7-2; TRBD2 is a possible D gene (6 bases). The length of the CDR3 is 14 residues. Germline V gene data show CDR1 as SGHTA and CDR2 as FQGNSA. Deletions cut 5 bases from V and 4 bases from J, with 14 bases between. The CDR3 DNA reads TGTGCCAGCAGCCCTACCCACGGGGGAGAGACCCAGTACTTC. Its protein is CASSPTHGGETQYF.

This clone appeared a few times. The V gene is TRBV11-2, the J gene TRBJ2-7; TRBD1 agrees at 7 bases. Germline CDR1 SGHAT, CDR2 FQNNGV. The CDR3 runs to 15 residues. The junction had 15 bases not matched to a gene; V was cut back by 8 bases and J by 5 bases. The CDR3 bases are TGTGCCAGCCGCTCCTTGACAGGGAGAGGAGACGAGCAGTACTTC. Translating gives CASRSLTGRGDEQYF.

This CDR3 reads CASSLVAGRPGADTQYF. In DNA form, the CDR3 reads TGTGCCAGCAGCTTGGTAGCGGGGCGCCCTGGGGCAGATACGCAGTATTTT. The V call is TRBV5-4, the J call TRBJ2-3, with 8 bases that match TRBD2. Germline-derived CDR1 and CDR2 are SGHNT and YYREEE (reference sequence). The V segment lost 0 bases and the J segment 4 bases; nucleotides outside the gene matches: 10. The CDR3 is 17 residues long.

V gene TRBV24-1 combines with J gene TRBJ1-3, with D possibly being TRBD1 (6 bases). The germline V gene has CDR1 KGHDR and CDR2 SFDVKD. The length of the CDR3 is 16 residues. V lost 4 bases to trimming and J lost 2 bases, with 14 bases between them. CDR3: CATSDPTQGTGNTIYF. CDR3 DNA sequence: TGTGCCACCAGTGACCCCACACAGGGAACTGGAAACACCATATATTTT.

The V gene is TRBV4-3, the J gene TRBJ2-2; 10 bases align to TRBD1. Germline CDR1 is LGHNA and CDR2 is YSLEER. With V trimmed by 4 bases and J by 4 bases, 6 bases remained unmatched. The CDR3 covers 16 residues. CDR3 sequence: CASSPRTGGSTGELFF. CDR3 coding DNA: TGCGCCAGCAGCCCGAGGACAGGGGGATCCACCGGGGAGCTGTTTTTT.

This chain uses TRBV11-2 with TRBJ2-7, with D perhaps TRBD1 (6 bases). V lost 4 bases and J 2 bases, leaving 9 bases between the germline ends. The CDR3 covers 13 residues. Germline values: CDR1 SGHAT, CDR2 FQNNGV. The DNA of the CDR3 is TGTGCCAGCAGCTCTAACAGGGCCTACGAGCAGTACTTC. This codes for CASSSNRAYEQYF.

The chain carries TRBV7-2 and TRBJ1-5; no reliable D call. This CDR3 region has 13 residues. Deletions cut 5 bases from V and 0 bases from J, with 5 bases between. Germline V lookup: CDR1 SGHTA, CDR2 FQGNSA. CDR3 nucleotide sequence: TGTGCCAGCAGCAAATATAGCAATCAGCCCCAGCATTTT. It yields the protein CASSKYSNQPQHF.

The rearrangement joins TRBV6-4 to TRBJ2-2; 9 positions match TRBD1. This CDR3 has 14 amino acids. V was pared by 4 bases and J by 4 bases, with 1 base of the junction left unmatched. Germline CDR1 reads MRHNA; CDR2 reads SNTAGT. CDR3 DNA sequence: TGTGCCAGCAGTGTACAGGGGGCCACCGGGGAGCTGTTTTTT. Encoded protein: CASSVQGATGELFF.